This T cell receptor (beta chain) was identified in a study of regulatory T cells in long-lasting Graves disease. This clonotype was recorded many times. The time point is: newly diagnosed GD, antithyroid drugs for less than 3 months. Researchers made the TCR library from RNA that was extracted from PBMCs. V lost 2 bases and J 4 bases, leaving 9 bases between the germline ends. CDR3 length: 12 residues. CDR1 GTSNPN and CDR2 SVGIG come from the germline V gene (reference sequence). Through Arm-PCR of CDR3 regions and iRepertoire HTBI primers, TCR beta libraries were built. TCRdb recomputed calls from the multiplex PCR reads with MiXCR, one row per CDR3 protein. The sample carries 200,000 to 250,000 distinct CDR3 sequences, roughly 18% recorded once. The sample also formed part of further work on T cells in Graves' hyperthyroidism and ophthalmopathy.

This sequence originates from a woman in her 30s with Graves disease. V usage is TRBV30 and J usage is TRBJ2-7; D is undetermined. Sequencing used peripheral blood mononuclear cells (PBMCs), obtained at new diagnosis, from a patient treated with antithyroid drugs. CDR3 loop: CAWSLTEYEQYF. Written as DNA, the CDR3 is TGTGCCTGGAGTCTAACAGAATACGAGCAGTACTTC.